The 4 T cell receptor beta chains listed next were all sequenced from one sample in a study of control samples from healthy donors and cancer patients. Here immunoSEQ multiplex PCR was the method, and the copy in TCRdb shows in-frame clones only, minus some. The sample has around 130,000 clones; 85% to 90% are singletons. Sequenced input: blood. Receptors were obtained from a man aged 25-45 years in good health.

The V and J genes are TRBV15 and TRBJ1-2, with TRBD1 matching 9 bases. The CDR3 is made up of 14 amino acids. Trimming cost V 5 bases and J 4 bases; bases outside gene matches: 5. Germline V lookup: CDR1 LNHNV, CDR2 YYDKDF (reference sequence). The CDR3 region is CATSSQGQGYGYTF. The CDR3 coding sequence is TGTGCCACCAGCTCCCAGGGACAGGGCTATGGCTACACCTTC. Using reference TRBV15 and TRBJ1-2 for the parts outside the CDR3, the full variable domain is DAMVIQNPRYQVTQFGKPVTLSCSQTLNHNVMYWYQQKSSQAPKLLFHYYDKDFNNEADTPDNFQSRRPNTSFCFLDIRSPGLGDTAMYLCATSSQGQGYGYTFGSGTRLTVV.

The rearrangement uses TRBV18 and TRBJ2-1; D not resolved. The V end was cut by 1 base, the J end by 8 bases, with 3 bases between. CDR3 size: 11 residues. Germline loops: CDR1 KGHSH, CDR2 LQKENI. CDR3 nucleotide sequence: TGTGCCAGCTCACCACGCGATGAGCAGTTCTTC. It codes for CASSPRDEQFF.

The chain uses TRBV5-6 and TRBJ1-1; a weak D match, TRBD1 (6 bases). The germline gives CDR1 SGHDT, CDR2 YYEEEE. V shed 0 bases and J shed 10 bases, with 22 bases lying between them. The CDR3 consists of 16 residues. In nucleotides, the CDR3 is TGTGCCAGCAGCTTGGAGGCCCCGGGCAGAGGGGGAAGAGCTTTCTTT. Its translation: CASSLEAPGRGGRAFF.

The rearrangement uses TRBV11-2 and TRBJ1-3, with unresolved D. Per the germline V gene, CDR1 is SGHAT and CDR2 is FQNNGV. Trimming pared 5 bases from V and 1 base from J, leaving 12 bases between. The CDR3 length is 15 residues. Written as DNA, the CDR3 is TGTGCCAGCAGCCCTGGACTGCCATCTGGAAACACCATATATTTT. Translating gives CASSPGLPSGNTIYF.